One sample yielded the 20 T cell receptor beta chains listed below, sequenced in a study of regulatory T cells in long-lasting Graves disease. The time point denotes: newly diagnosed GD, antithyroid drugs for less than 3 months. PBMCs were the source of the RNA used for TCR sequencing. Libraries of TCR beta came from iRepertoire HTBI primers plus Arm-PCR of CDR3 regions. TCRdb reanalysed the multiplex PCR reads using MiXCR and keeps one entry per CDR3 protein. The sample has about 540,000 distinct CDR3 sequences; roughly 14% are singletons. This sample was also put to use in a study of T cells in Graves' hyperthyroidism and ophthalmopathy.

The specimen was peripheral blood mononuclear cells (PBMCs), collected at new diagnosis, from a patient treated with antithyroid drugs. The receptors were sampled from a young man with Graves disease.

This clonotype has at least ten counts. This CDR3 reads CASTLSGSSYNEQFF. CDR3 coding DNA: TGTGCCAGCACCCTTAGCGGGAGCTCCTACAATGAGCAGTTCTTC. The genes are TRBV11-2 and TRBJ2-1, with 9 bases lining up with TRBD2. In germline, CDR1 is SGHAT, CDR2 FQNNGV. CDR3 length: 15 amino acids. Losses at the gene ends were 7 bases for V and 0 bases for J; bases not matched to a gene: 4.

The V gene is TRBV24-1, the J gene TRBJ2-4; D not certain. This CDR3 comprises 15 residues. Trimming removed 2 bases from V and 1 base from J, with 8 bases in between. Germline V gene sequence: CDR1 KGHDR, CDR2 SFDVKD. CDR3: CATSDSSVAKNIQYF. CDR3 in DNA: TGTGCCACCAGTGATTCTAGTGTGGCCAAAAACATTCAGTACTTC.

This clonotype was seen just once. V gene TRBV11-2 combines with J gene TRBJ2-5; D is ambiguous. The V and J ends lost 4 bases and 4 bases respectively, with 10 bases between them. From germline, CDR1 is SGHAT and CDR2 FQNNGV. The CDR3 is 13 residues long. In nucleotides, the CDR3 is TGTGCCAGCAGCTGGAGCGCGAGAGAGACCCAGTACTTC. Translated: CASSWSARETQYF. The full variable domain, rest sourced from reference TRBV11-2 and TRBJ2-5, is EAGVAQSPRYKIIEKRQSVAFWCNPISGHATLYWYQQILGQGPKLLIQFQNNGVVDDSQLPKDRFSAERLKGVDSTLKIQPAKLEDSAVYLCASSWSARETQYFGPGTRLLVL.

The chain combines TRBV6-1 with TRBJ2-7; 7 bases fit TRBD1. CDR1 is MNHNS, CDR2 SASEGT, per germline. The CDR3 is 14 residues long. The J segment lost 4 bases and the V segment lost 5 bases, leaving 8 bases of the junction unmatched. The CDR3 DNA sequence: TGTGCCAGCAGTACCGGGACAGAGCTATACGAGCAGTACTTC. It encodes CASSTGTELYEQYF.

V usage is TRBV12-5 and J usage is TRBJ1-6, with 7 bases aligning to TRBD1. After removal of 1 base from V and 7 bases from J, the junction contained 7 bases not matched to a gene. The CDR3 is 16 amino acids. CDR1 and CDR2 (germline): LGHNT, FRNRAP. The CDR3 bases are TGTGCTAGTGGTTTGGGCGTACAGGGGATGAATTCACCCCTCCACTTT. Amino acids: CASGLGVQGMNSPLHF.

Worth noting for this clonotype: A much larger clone sits a single nucleotide away, making a read error possible. The chain has TRBV20-1 and TRBJ2-2; TRBD1 matches 12 bases. The CDR3 sequence is 15 residues long. The germline CDR1 and CDR2 sequences are DFQATT and SNEGSKA (reference sequence). The CDR3 DNA sequence: TGCAGTGCTAGATCGGGACAGGGGGCAACCGTGGAGCTGTTTTTT. Translating gives CSARSGQGATVELFF.

This clonotype has ten or more counts. This chain joins TRBV20-1 and TRBJ1-1; possibly TRBD1 for D (5 bases). V dropped 1 base and J dropped 9 bases, with 9 bases sitting between them. CDR1 is DFQATT and CDR2 is SNEGSKA in the germline V gene (reference sequence). This CDR3 has 11 residues. The DNA for the CDR3 is TGCAGTGCTAGAGTGTCAGGGAAAGCTTTCTTT. It encodes CSARVSGKAFF.

This clonotype was observed a handful of times. The chain recombines TRBV5-1 with TRBJ2-7; D is possibly TRBD2 (5 bases). Germline CDR1 is SGHRS and CDR2 is YFSETQ. The V and J ends lost 4 bases and 6 bases respectively, with 14 bases between them. This CDR3 has 13 residues. CDR3 in amino acids: CASSVDGGSEQYF. The CDR3 DNA follows: TGCGCCAGCAGCGTGGACGGAGGAAGCGAGCAGTACTTC.

As regards this clonotype: A single base is all that separates this from a far larger clone, so a read error is likely. The chain links TRBV7-3 to TRBJ2-7; D is unresolved. The CDR3 is 13 amino acids. Germline V gene lookup returns CDR1 SGHTA and CDR2 FQGTGA. This chain's CDR3 is CTSSPGWADEQYF. Here the CDR3 DNA reads TGTACCAGCAGCCCCGGTTGGGCGGACGAGCAGTACTTC.

The V gene is TRBV20-1, the J gene TRBJ2-1, with TRBD2 matching 7 bases. The CDR3 sequence is 14 residues long. Germline-derived CDR1 and CDR2 are DFQATT and SNEGSKA (reference sequence). J gave up 3 bases and V 8 bases, and 10 bases lay outside the gene matches. CDR3 nucleotides: TGCAGTCTGGGCGGCGGGAGACTCTACAATGAGCAGTTCTTC. This translates into CSLGGGRLYNEQFF.

The sample holds many counts of this clonotype. CDR3 DNA sequence: TGTGCCACCAGTGATTTCCCAAGGACCGAGCAGTACTTC. Translation gives CATSDFPRTEQYF. This chain uses TRBV24-1 with TRBJ2-7; D uncertain. The CDR3 is 13 amino acids. CDR1 is KGHDR and CDR2 is SFDVKD in the germline V gene. With 1 base removed from V and 6 bases from J, the gap between germline ends came to 9 bases.

About this clonotype itself: A far larger clone is a single base away, which makes a read error likely. The chain couples TRBV7-2 to TRBJ2-7, with 11 bases identical to TRBD2. Germline V gives CDR1 SGHTA, CDR2 FQGNSA. The CDR3 spans 15 residues. The CDR3 nucleotides are TGTGCCAGCAGCTTAACTAGCGGGAGCTCCTACGAGCAGTGCTTC. It specifies CASSLTSGSSYEQCF.

In its sample, this clonotype was seen many times. The chain carries TRBV7-2 and TRBJ2-4; weak D call: TRBD2 (6 bases). Germline CDR1 reads SGHTA; CDR2 reads FQGNSA. The V end was cut by 2 bases, the J end by 8 bases, with 16 bases between. The CDR3 extends over 15 amino acids. The CDR3 here is CASSLRLGTFYIQYF. CDR3 coding DNA: TGTGCCAGCAGCTTACGCCTGGGGACTTTTTACATTCAGTACTTC. Full variable domain (rest looked up from reference TRBV7-2 and TRBJ2-4): GAGVSQSPSNKVTEKGKDVELRCDPISGHTALYWYRQSLGQGLEFLIYFQGNSAPDKSGLPSDRFSAERTGGSVSTLTIQRTQQEDSAVYLCASSLRLGTFYIQYFGAGTRLSVL.

This clonotype was seen repeatedly, ten times or more. This chain uses TRBV6-1 with TRBJ2-1; 9 nucleotides line up with TRBD2. The J segment lost 2 bases and the V segment lost 8 bases, leaving 1 base of the junction unmatched. CDR3 length: 13 residues. Germline assignment: CDR1 MNHNS and CDR2 SASEGT. The CDR3 protein is CASRLAAYNEQFF. The CDR3 nucleotides read TGTGCCAGCCGACTAGCGGCCTACAATGAGCAGTTCTTC.

In regard to this clonotype: This may be a read error: a much more frequent sequence differs by one nucleotide. The CDR3 end shows no conserved phenylalanine or tryptophan, and so a read error is likely. The chain has TRBV28 and TRBJ1-2; D remains unclear. The CDR3 has 11 residues. Germline V gene data show CDR1 as MDHEN and CDR2 as SYDVKM. V was shortened by 4 bases and J by 4 bases, with 4 bases between the two germline ends. This CDR3 is CASSWAYGYTS. The CDR3 DNA sequence: TGTGCCAGCAGTTGGGCCTATGGCTACACCTCC.

The sample holds many counts of this clonotype. This rearrangement joins TRBV6-1 to TRBJ2-3; 11 bases line up with TRBD2. The CDR3 contains 15 residues. Unmatched junction bases numbered 13, after V lost 9 bases and J lost 8 bases. CDR1 and CDR2 from the germline V gene are MNHNS and SASEGT. This CDR3 is CASILLAGAIVTQYF. CDR3 bases: TGTGCCAGTATATTACTAGCGGGAGCAATCGTTACGCAGTATTTT.

This clonotype was detected ten times or more. The J gene is TRBJ2-2, the V gene TRBV7-9, with 9 bases lining up with TRBD1. The V and J ends lost 5 bases and 5 bases, in that order; junction bases with no gene match: 9. The CDR3 has 16 residues. Germline V gene data show CDR1 as SEHNR and CDR2 as FQNEAQ (reference sequence). The CDR3 DNA sequence: TGTGCCAGCAGCCCAGGGACAGGGAGGAGGACCGGGGAGCTGTTTTTT. Amino acid sequence: CASSPGTGRRTGELFF.

In its sample, this clonotype was seen many times. This chain connects TRBV2 to TRBJ2-7; 7 positions agree with TRBD1. Germline CDR1 is SNHLY and CDR2 is FYNNEI. The junction had 6 bases not matched to a gene; V was cut back by 10 bases and J by 0 bases. CDR3 length: 13 residues. CDR3 bases: TGTGCCACCGGACAGGTGGCCTCCTACGAGCAGTACTTC. This codes for CATGQVASYEQYF.

The sample holds many counts of this clonotype. The V and J genes are TRBV29-1 and TRBJ2-7, with 10 bases aligning to TRBD1. The CDR3 consists of 13 residues. Germline V CDR1 and CDR2: SQVTM, ANQGSEA. The V segment lost 6 bases and the J segment 2 bases; nucleotides outside the gene matches: 4. CDR3 DNA: TGCAGCGTCGCGACAGGGGGCGCCTACGAGCAGTACTTC. This sequence encodes CSVATGGAYEQYF.

This clonotype has ten or more counts. The V call is TRBV19, the J call TRBJ2-2; weak D call: TRBD2 (6 bases). The V gene's germline CDR1 is LNHDA and CDR2 SQIVND (reference sequence). CDR3 length equals 15 residues. V lost 7 bases and J lost 4, with 16 bases in between. DNA of the CDR3: TGTGCCAGTAAGAACCGGGACTTCGCCACCGGGGAGCTGTTTTTT. It encodes CASKNRDFATGELFF. The complete variable domain, with remaining parts taken from reference TRBV19 and TRBJ2-2, reads DGGITQSPKYLFRKEGQNVTLSCEQNLNHDAMYWYRQDPGQGLRLIYYSQIVNDFQKGDIAEGYSVSREKKESFPLTVTSAQKNPTAFYLCASKNRDFATGELFFGEGSRLTVL.